This TCR beta chain came from a study of monozygotic twins with inflammatory bowel disease (dated by TCRdb to between 2018 and 2020). A note on the overall study: In total, roughly 30 monozygotic twin pairs made up the full study: 19 Danish pairs, all IBD-discordant, plus nine German pairs, of which four were IBD-concordant and five were IBD-discordant. The search for disease-associated traits relied mainly on comparing, within discordant pairs, IBD patients with their genetically identical healthy co-twins. Each individual had, on average, about 151 000 unique TCRalpha sequences and 181 000 unique TCRbeta sequences available for analysis.

The paper's findings and limits, for the study overall: Because patients were on differing immunosuppressive treatments, the repertoires may have picked up extra background noise and inter-individual variability. The analysis was unable to tell different T cell subtypes apart. The results gave no support for a single strong signal or clonotype linked to IBD. Repertoire similarity did not differ between concordant and discordant twins, which could be due to limited statistical power. Compared with healthy twins, IBD patients shared fewer clonotypes with other individuals, and the difference was most pronounced in patients with signs of disease activity. TCRbeta repertoire diversity, by inverse Simpson index, was decreased in IBD patients compared with their healthy co-twins.

The CDR3, cysteine through phenylalanine, is 13 amino acids long. There is no recorded DNA. CDR1 and CDR2 are drawn from the germline V gene: SGHTA, FQGNSA. From each donor, an approximately 2.5 ml peripheral blood sample was collected into PAXgene tubes and stored at -80 degrees C. Without any T cell sorting, total RNA was extracted from whole blood using the PAXgene blood miRNA kit on an automated QIAcube. Peripheral blood from monozygotic twin pairs concordant or discordant for inflammatory bowel disease was subjected to deep TCRalpha and TCRbeta repertoire profiling with unique molecular barcoding. Smoking habits were recorded for all twin pairs, and individuals were classified as current, former or never smokers. In the case of this clonotype: What this receptor recognizes is not known.

Libraries came from 5' RACE. Preparation of each TCR library used roughly 3,300 ng of total RNA. For each sample, cDNA synthesis with SMARTScribe reverse transcriptase was split into eight separate reactions. During cDNA synthesis, template switching introduced unique molecular identifiers that contained a 6-nucleotide sample barcode. Amplification of TCRalpha and TCRbeta cDNA involved two nested PCRs of around 16 and 10 cycles, and each PCR was followed by bead purification. Before amplification, cDNA was treated with uracil DNA-glycosylase and purified using the QIAquick PCR purification kit. The second PCR added Illumina TruSeq-compatible adapters along with sample-specific barcodes. TapeStation and Qubit were used to check library quality and concentration, and 4.5 to 5 ng of each library was pooled. Sequencing of the pooled libraries was done on an Illumina HiSeq2500 single-index Rapid Run using custom sequencing primers and 2 x 100 bp reads. The paper's processing steps were these. UMI-based consensus assembly with MiGEC version 1.2.6 was used to correct PCR and sequencing errors. MiXCR version 2.1.1 was used to carry out V(D)J alignment, clonotype assembly and CDR3 extraction. To normalise gene usage, clonotype sharing and MAIT/NKT TCR abundance, the analysis used the top 1000, 10 000 and 20 000 clonotypes per sample. After downsampling to 27 000 UMIs, diversity was calculated as the inverse Simpson index using the vegan R package. Statistical testing used paired Mann-Whitney U tests on the discordant twin pairs and applied Benjamini-Hochberg correction for multiple testing. Each entry corresponds to one CDR3 protein sequence from reads that TCRdb reprocessed, and DNA is not given. TCRdb's processing, not the authors', yielded these V and J calls. For this sample, the table gives about 420,000 distinct CDR3 sequences. Together, the top ten hold around 2.4% of the sample.

The chain is made from TRBV7-2 and TRBJ2-7. This receptor was obtained from a human donor with ulcerative colitis or Crohn's disease, or a healthy co-twin of an affected twin (not recorded which). Sequencing used blood. The CDR3 corresponds to CASSLATQNEQYF.